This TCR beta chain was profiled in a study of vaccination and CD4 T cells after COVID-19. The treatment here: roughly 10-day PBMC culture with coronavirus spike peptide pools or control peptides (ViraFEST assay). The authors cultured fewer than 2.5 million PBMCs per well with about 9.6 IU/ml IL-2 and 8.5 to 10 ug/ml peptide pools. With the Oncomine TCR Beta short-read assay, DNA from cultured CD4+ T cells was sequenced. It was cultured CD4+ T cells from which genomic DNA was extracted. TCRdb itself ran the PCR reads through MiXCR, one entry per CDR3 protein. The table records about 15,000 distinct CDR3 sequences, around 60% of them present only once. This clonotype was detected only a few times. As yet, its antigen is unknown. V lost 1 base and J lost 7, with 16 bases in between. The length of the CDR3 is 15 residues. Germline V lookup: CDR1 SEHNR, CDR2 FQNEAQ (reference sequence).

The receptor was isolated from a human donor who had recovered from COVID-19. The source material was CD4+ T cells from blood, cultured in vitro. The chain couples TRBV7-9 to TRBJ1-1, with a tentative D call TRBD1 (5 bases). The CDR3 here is CASSLVTGPVGEAFF. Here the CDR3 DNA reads TGTGCCAGCAGCTTAGTGACGGGGCCCGTAGGTGAAGCTTTCTTT.